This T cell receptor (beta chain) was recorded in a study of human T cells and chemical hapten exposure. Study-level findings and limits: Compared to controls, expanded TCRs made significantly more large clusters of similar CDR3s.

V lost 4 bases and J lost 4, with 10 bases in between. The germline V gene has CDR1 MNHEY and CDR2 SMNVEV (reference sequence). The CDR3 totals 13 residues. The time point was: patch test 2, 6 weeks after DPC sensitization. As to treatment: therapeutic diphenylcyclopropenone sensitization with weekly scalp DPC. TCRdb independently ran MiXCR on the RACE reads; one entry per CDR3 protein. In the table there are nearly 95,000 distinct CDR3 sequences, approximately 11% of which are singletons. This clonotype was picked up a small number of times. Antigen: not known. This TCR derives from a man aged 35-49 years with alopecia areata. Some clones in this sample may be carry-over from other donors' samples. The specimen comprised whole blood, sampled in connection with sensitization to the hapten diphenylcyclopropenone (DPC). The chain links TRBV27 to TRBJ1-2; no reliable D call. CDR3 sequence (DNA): TGTGCCAGCAGTTGGGGATCCGGCTATGGCTACACCTTC. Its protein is CASSWGSGYGYTF.